This T cell receptor beta chain derives from a study of blood T cell repertoires in COVID-19. Study in general: The study drew acute and convalescent COVID-19 samples from the United States, Italy and Spain.

This table comes from immunoSEQ multiplex PCR, and its TCRdb copy is limited to in-frame clones, with some not included. Among some 80,000 clones listed, about 80% were seen once. The CDR3 covers 16 residues. V was pared by 3 bases and J by 0 bases, with 14 bases between. Per the germline V gene, CDR1 is WNHNN and CDR2 is SYGVQD (reference sequence). The chain uses TRBV10-1 and TRBJ1-2; D gene uncertain. The source material was peripheral blood. This sequence was found in a woman in her forties with active or convalescent COVID-19. CDR3 region: CASSDGGLGANYGYTF. Here the CDR3 DNA reads TGCGCCAGCAGTGACGGTGGACTGGGAGCTAACTATGGCTACACCTTC.